What follows are 3 T cell receptor beta chains derived from one specimen sequenced in a study of blood T cell repertoires in COVID-19. Assay: immunoSEQ multiplex PCR; the TCRdb copy retains only in-frame clones and omits some. Of approximately 94,000 clones in the sample, approximately 80% were seen once. Material: peripheral blood. These receptors all come from an older man with active or convalescent COVID-19.

The chain joins TRBV4-3 to TRBJ2-1; the D is unclear. The CDR3 is 12 residues long. The germline gives CDR1 LGHNA, CDR2 YSLEER. V lost 3 bases to trimming and J lost 7 bases, with 7 bases between them. The CDR3 spells CASSQYGNEQFF. CDR3 nucleotide sequence: TGCGCCAGCAGCCAGTACGGGAATGAGCAGTTCTTC.

The rearrangement links TRBV25-1 to TRBJ1-2, with 9 bases fitting TRBD1. The CDR3 loop spans 13 amino acids. Trimming took 5 bases from V and 9 from J; bases not matched to a gene: 7. Germline V gene sequence: CDR1 MGHDK, CDR2 SYGVNS. The CDR3 coding sequence is TGTGCCAGCAGTCCCGGGACAGGGACTCGCTACACCTTC. Its translation is CASSPGTGTRYTF.

This clone appeared a few times. The chain is built from TRBV5-1 and TRBJ2-1, with D perhaps matching TRBD1 (6 bases). Trimming left V 1 base short and J 10 bases short, with 12 bases between. CDR1 SGHRS and CDR2 YFSETQ come from the germline V gene. CDR3 length: 13 residues. For the CDR3, the DNA is TGCGCCAGCAGCTTGAATATTCAGGGGGAGCAGTTCTTC. Protein product: CASSLNIQGEQFF.